The present T cell receptor (beta chain) was sequenced within a study of CD8 T cells in Susac syndrome. Whole-study results and caveats: The study's TCR sequencing and HLA analysis drew on a certain number of individuals. That number was acknowledged as relatively small.

On this clonotype itself: No antigen is known for it.

Trimming stripped 2 bases from V and 2 bases from J, with 13 bases between. This CDR3 contains 15 residues. From germline, CDR1 is SQVTM and CDR2 ANQGSEA. The RNA, roughly 0.5 to 1 ug, was put through reverse transcription using random hexamers. The immunoSEQ assay covered 54 Vbeta and 13 Jbeta segments for CDR3. TCRdb called the immunoSEQ multiplex PCR reads again in MiXCR, with one record for every CDR3 protein. The sample carries about 200,000 distinct CDR3 sequences, about 94% recorded once. Negative isolation was used for CD8+ and CD4+ T cells and FACS enrichment for TEMRA cells. Sequenced: CD8+ T cells from PBMCs. The receptor's source is a human donor with multiple sclerosis. V and J are TRBV29-1 and TRBJ2-1; D unresolved. The CDR3 sequence is CSVESELRTYNEQFF. The CDR3, as DNA: TGCAGCGTTGAATCCGAGCTTAGAACCTACAATGAGCAGTTCTTC.